This section outlines one T cell receptor (beta chain) sequence together with its context. The identical CDR3 is also encoded by other nucleotide sequences in the sample. The data belong to a study of T cell clonotyping in hematopoietic cell transplantation. The V gene's germline CDR1 is SGHTA and CDR2 FQGTGA. The V gene lost 0 bases and the J gene lost 4 bases, with 9 bases spanning the gap. The CDR3 is 14 amino acids. Method: immunoSEQ multiplex PCR; TCRdb's copy keeps in-frame clones and lacks some. Among about 45,000 clones listed, 85% to 95% were seen once. Sequencing used peripheral blood mononuclear cells. The rearrangement uses TRBV7-3 and TRBJ1-1; a weak D match, TRBD1 (5 bases). This receptor was identified in a woman aged 50 to 60 in good health. Some clones in this sample may be carry-over from other donors' samples. For the CDR3, the DNA is TGTGCCAGCAGCTTAACAGGGGCGGGCACTGAAGCTTTCTTT. It encodes CASSLTGAGTEAFF.